One sample yielded the 24 T cell receptor beta chains listed below, sequenced in a study of identical twins' blood T cells. TCRdb re-analysed the 5' RACE reads in MiXCR, keeping a single row per CDR3 protein. The data hold roughly 380,000 distinct CDR3 sequences, with about 28% observed a single time. The sample comprised PBMCs. These receptors were collected from a woman between 18 and 55 years old in good health.

This clonotype was observed a handful of times. The chain combines TRBV7-6 with TRBJ2-2, with 13 nucleotides matching TRBD2. The CDR3 covers 17 residues. Germline CDR1 is SGHVS and CDR2 is FNYEAQ. J gave up 7 bases and V 5 bases, and 10 bases lay outside the gene matches. CDR3 sequence reads: CASSAPGLAGLDGELFF. For the CDR3, the DNA is TGTGCCAGCAGCGCTCCGGGACTAGCGGGATTGGACGGGGAGCTGTTTTTT.

The gene calls are TRBV29-1 and TRBJ2-1, with D maybe TRBD2 (5 bases). V was shortened by 0 bases and J by 0 bases, with 12 bases between the two germline ends. Germline V CDR1 and CDR2: SQVTM, ANQGSEA. The CDR3 loop spans 16 amino acids. DNA for the CDR3: TGCAGCGTTGAAGACCCATCGGGAAGCTCCTACAATGAGCAGTTCTTC. This translates into CSVEDPSGSSYNEQFF.

The chain combines TRBV20-1 with TRBJ1-2; D ambiguous. Per the germline V gene, CDR1 is DFQATT and CDR2 is SNEGSKA (reference sequence). There are 13 residues in the CDR3. V was clipped by 5 bases and J by 4 bases, with 14 bases between them. The CDR3 protein is CSAPTTESYGYTF. CDR3 nucleotide sequence: TGCAGTGCTCCTACTACAGAGAGCTATGGCTACACCTTC.

The rearrangement uses TRBV20-1 and TRBJ2-4; TRBD1 is a possible D gene (6 bases). The CDR3 has 14 amino acids. Trimming took off 1 base at V and 6 bases at J, with 13 bases between the two ends. In germline, CDR1 is DFQATT, CDR2 SNEGSKA (reference sequence). This CDR3 reads CSARASGQSNIQYF. DNA for the CDR3: TGCAGTGCTAGAGCCTCCGGACAGTCAAACATTCAGTACTTC.

Ten or more counts support this clonotype. V gene TRBV27 combines with J gene TRBJ1-2; 10 nucleotides align to TRBD1. The CDR3 has 14 residues. V lost 4 bases and J lost 4; bases outside the gene matches: 3. CDR1 is MNHEY and CDR2 is SMNVEV in the germline V gene (reference sequence). The CDR3 DNA follows: TGTGCCAGCAGTTGGACAGGGGGTTTCTATGGCTACACCTTC. Amino acids: CASSWTGGFYGYTF.

As to this clonotype: Since a much larger clone is just one base distant, this may be a read error. This chain connects TRBV11-2 to TRBJ1-6, with 7 bases lining up with TRBD1. This CDR3 has 18 residues. Unmatched junction bases numbered 7, after V lost 2 bases and J lost 0 bases. Germline V gene lookup returns CDR1 SGHAT and CDR2 FQNNGV. The CDR3, as DNA: TGTGCCAGCAGCTTAAGGGCAGGGGGGGGCTCCTATAATTCACCCCTCCACTTT. Its translation: CASSLRAGGGSYNSPLHF.

As regards this clonotype: A read error may be the cause here, since a much bigger clone is one base away. The rearrangement uses TRBV7-7 and TRBJ2-1; 13 positions match TRBD2. The CDR3 has 16 amino acids. CDR1 is SSHAT, CDR2 FNYEAQ, per germline (reference sequence). CDR3 in DNA: TGTTCTAGCAGCTTAGGACTAGCGGGGGCCTTCGATGAGCAGTTCTTC. It is translated as CSSSLGLAGAFDEQFF.

The rearrangement links TRBV19 to TRBJ2-1; 12 bases line up with TRBD2. CDR1 is LNHDA and CDR2 is SQIVND in the germline V gene (reference sequence). Unmatched junction bases numbered 7, after V lost 5 bases and J lost 8 bases. The CDR3 runs 15 residues. The CDR3 is CASSPGLAGRDEQFF. The CDR3, as DNA: TGTGCCAGTAGTCCCGGACTAGCGGGGAGGGATGAGCAGTTCTTC.

This clonotype was detected only a few times. The chain joins TRBV29-1 to TRBJ1-1, with D possibly matching TRBD1 (5 bases). This CDR3 spans 12 amino acids. Trimming stripped 4 bases from V and 3 bases from J, with 9 bases between. Per the germline V gene, CDR1 is SQVTM and CDR2 is ANQGSEA. CDR3: CSVVRGYTEAFF. Written as DNA, the CDR3 is TGCAGCGTTGTTAGGGGATACACTGAAGCTTTCTTT. The full variable domain, completed using reference TRBV29-1 and TRBJ1-1, is SAVISQKPSRDICQRGTSLTIQCQVDSQVTMMFWYRQQPGQSLTLIATANQGSEATYESGFVIDKFPISRPNLTFSTLTVSNMSPEDSSIYLCSVVRGYTEAFFGQGTRLTVV.

About this clonotype itself: The junction departs from germline at one end; a sequencing error may be responsible. The chain recombines TRBV5-1 with TRBJ2-3; 11 nucleotides agree with TRBD2. This CDR3 is 22 amino acids long. Looked up from germline, CDR1 is SGHRS and CDR2 is YFSETQ. CDR3 residues: CVSSLTGTSGYFNPSSTDTQYF. CDR3 sequence (DNA): TGCGTCAGCAGTCTTACCGGGACTAGCGGATATTTTAACCCCTCTAGCACAGATACGCAGTATTTT.

This clonotype was detected a few times. The gene calls are TRBV7-9 and TRBJ2-1; 11 bases line up with TRBD2. The trim removed 5 bases at V and 8 bases at J, leaving 8 bases unmatched. CDR1 and CDR2 from the germline V gene are SEHNR and FQNEAQ (reference sequence). The CDR3 spans 15 residues. The chain's CDR3 is CASSLTSGRSDEQFF. CDR3 DNA: TGTGCCAGCAGCCTTACTAGCGGGAGAAGCGATGAGCAGTTCTTC. Combining the CDR3 with reference TRBV7-9 and TRBJ2-1 gives the whole variable domain DTGVSQNPRHKITKRGQNVTFRCDPISEHNRLYWYRQTLGQGPEFLTYFQNEAQLEKSRLLSDRFSAERPKGSFSTLEIQRTEQGDSAMYLCASSLTSGRSDEQFFGPGTRLTVL.

Many counts were recorded for this clonotype. V usage is TRBV20-1 and J usage is TRBJ1-1; 7 bases agree with TRBD1. The CDR3 sequence is 13 residues long. CDR1 is DFQATT, CDR2 SNEGSKA, per germline (reference sequence). CDR3 bases: TGCAGACCGACAGGGAAAGGGGGAACTGAAGCTTTCTTT. Its translation: CRPTGKGGTEAFF.

This clonotype was seen a handful of times. As DNA, the CDR3 is TGCAGCGTCGAATCCGGGGTTGTGCCCTACGAGCAGTACTTC. Its translation is CSVESGVVPYEQYF. The chain links TRBV29-1 to TRBJ2-7; a weak D match, TRBD2 (5 bases). CDR3 length: 14 amino acids. Germline V CDR1 and CDR2: SQVTM, ANQGSEA. V was pared by 6 bases and J by 2 bases, with 17 bases between.

This clonotype was counted only a few times. The gene calls are TRBV10-3 and TRBJ1-5, with 9 nucleotides matching TRBD1. The CDR3 is made up of 17 amino acids. Germline values: CDR1 ENHRY, CDR2 SYGVKD. J was trimmed by 3 bases and V by 0 bases; bases with no gene match: 6. The CDR3 region has the DNA TGTGCCATCAGTGAGTCCCGGGACAGGGATTTCAATCAGCCCCAGCATTTT. Residues: CAISESRDRDFNQPQHF.

Notes on this clonotype: A read error is possible here, since a much larger clone lies one base away. This sequence joins TRBV29-1 and TRBJ1-1, with 7 bases that match TRBD1. Trimming took 6 bases from V and 1 from J; bases not matched to a gene: 2. The CDR3 runs 12 residues. Germline assignment: CDR1 SQVTM and CDR2 ANQGSEA. The CDR3 sequence is CSVGTANTEAFF. The CDR3 nucleotides are TGCAGCGTCGGGACAGCGAACACTGAAGCTTTCTTT.

The V gene is TRBV5-1, the J gene TRBJ2-7; possible D gene TRBD2, 5 bases. Germline CDR1 SGHRS, CDR2 YFSETQ. V dropped 1 base and J dropped 1 base, with 12 bases sitting between them. The CDR3 is 15 amino acids. CDR3 sequence: CASSLTPGTSYEQYF. CDR3 in DNA: TGCGCCAGCAGCTTGACTCCGGGAACTTCCTACGAGCAGTACTTC. The full variable domain, with the rest looked up from reference TRBV5-1 and TRBJ2-7, is KAGVTQTPRYLIKTRGQQVTLSCSPISGHRSVSWYQQTPGQGLQFLFEYFSETQRNKGNFPGRFSGRQFSNSRSEMNVSTLELGDSALYLCASSLTPGTSYEQYFGPGTRLTVT.

Many counts were recorded for this clonotype. The V call is TRBV9, the J call TRBJ1-2; D is ambiguous. Trimming cost V 0 bases and J 4 bases, with 10 bases left between them. Looked up from germline, CDR1 is SGDLS and CDR2 is YYNGEE. This CDR3 is built from 14 residues. CDR3 protein: CASSVGEVGYGYTF. The DNA for the CDR3 is TGTGCCAGCAGCGTAGGAGAGGTCGGCTATGGCTACACCTTC.

The V call is TRBV5-1, the J call TRBJ1-1; a weak D match, TRBD1 (5 bases). Germline V gene sequence: CDR1 SGHRS, CDR2 YFSETQ. V shed 4 bases and J shed 4 bases, with 17 bases lying between them. The CDR3 totals 15 residues. The CDR3: CASSLPGPGSTEAFF. For the CDR3, the DNA is TGCGCCAGCAGCCTCCCGGGACCGGGGTCCACTGAAGCTTTCTTT.

The J gene is TRBJ1-4, the V gene TRBV29-1; no clear D. The germline V gene encodes CDR1 SQVTM and CDR2 ANQGSEA. V was clipped by 3 bases and J by 8 bases, with 7 bases between them. The CDR3 sequence is 11 residues long. The CDR3 DNA sequence: TGCAGCGTTGATTTTGGGGAAAAACTGTTTTTT. It codes for CSVDFGEKLFF.

About this clonotype itself: The junction and the germline gene differ at one end; a read error may be behind it. The chain joins TRBV19 to TRBJ1-2; D gene ambiguous. The CDR3 has 13 amino acids. The germline CDR1 and CDR2 sequences are LNHDA and SQIVND (reference sequence). CDR3 nucleotide sequence: TGTGCCAGTACATCTCAAGCTAACTATGGCCACACCTTC. Protein product: CASTSQANYGHTF.

The chain couples TRBV20-1 to TRBJ1-2; no reliable D call. The CDR3 extends over 12 amino acids. Germline V gene sequence: CDR1 DFQATT, CDR2 SNEGSKA (reference sequence). With 3 bases removed from V and 6 bases from J, the gap between germline ends came to 11 bases. The CDR3 coding sequence is TGCAGTGCTAGTCCGGGGAACGATGGCTACACCTTC. This encodes CSASPGNDGYTF.

The chain couples TRBV4-3 to TRBJ1-4; TRBD1 matches at 9 bases. In germline, CDR1 is LGHNA, CDR2 YSLEER. This CDR3 spans 15 amino acids. V was pared by 4 bases and J by 7 bases, with 7 bases of the junction left unmatched. CDR3 in amino acids: CASSRGTGIAEKLFF. The CDR3, as DNA: TGCGCCAGCAGCCGCGGGACAGGGATTGCTGAAAAACTGTTTTTT.

Ten or more counts support this clonotype. The rearrangement joins TRBV21-1 to TRBJ2-2; no DNA check was done on the table's D call, TRBD1. TRBV21-1 has pseudogene status. The CDR3 contains 14 residues. CDR3 protein: CASPSEGEFGELFF. DNA of the CDR3: TGTGCCAGCCCTTCAGAGGGCGAGTTCGGGGAGCTGTTTTTT.

The chain recombines TRBV3-1 with TRBJ2-1; TRBD2 matches 7 bases. The CDR3 is 16 amino acids. The trim removed 5 bases at V and 9 bases at J, leaving 16 bases unmatched. Germline CDR1 and CDR2: LGHDT and YNNKEL (reference sequence). CDR3: CASSSAPGGRSGEQFF. In DNA form, the CDR3 reads TGTGCCAGCAGCTCAGCTCCCGGCGGGAGATCGGGTGAGCAGTTCTTC.